The T cell receptor beta chain described here comes from a study of T cell repertoires in cytomegalovirus infection. On the study more broadly: Shared public TCR beta signatures pointed to both CMV infection and a matching HLA type.

At least ten counts were recorded for this clonotype. Its target is unknown. The V gene lost 5 bases and the J gene lost 5 bases, with 16 bases spanning the gap. CDR1 and CDR2 (germline): SEHNR, FQNEAQ (reference sequence). The CDR3 is made up of 15 amino acids. Broader study findings: The study identified carriers of CMV plus the relevant HLA from cumulative public TCR beta family frequency. The response measured ex vivo was dominated by TCR beta clonotypes (HLA-C-restricted and CMV-specific).

TCRdb passed the reads through MiXCR, listing each CDR3 protein once. The sample has around 740,000 distinct CDR3 sequences; 35% are singletons. The rearrangement joins TRBV7-9 to TRBJ2-1; D call uncertain. Sequencing was carried out using PBMCs. The TCR originated in a human donor in good health (CMV status not recorded). Some clones in this sample may be carry-over from other donors' samples. CDR3 residues: CASSLPLGLNNEQFF. CDR3 nucleotide sequence: TGTGCCAGCAGCCTCCCCCTGGGGTTAAACAATGAGCAGTTCTTC.